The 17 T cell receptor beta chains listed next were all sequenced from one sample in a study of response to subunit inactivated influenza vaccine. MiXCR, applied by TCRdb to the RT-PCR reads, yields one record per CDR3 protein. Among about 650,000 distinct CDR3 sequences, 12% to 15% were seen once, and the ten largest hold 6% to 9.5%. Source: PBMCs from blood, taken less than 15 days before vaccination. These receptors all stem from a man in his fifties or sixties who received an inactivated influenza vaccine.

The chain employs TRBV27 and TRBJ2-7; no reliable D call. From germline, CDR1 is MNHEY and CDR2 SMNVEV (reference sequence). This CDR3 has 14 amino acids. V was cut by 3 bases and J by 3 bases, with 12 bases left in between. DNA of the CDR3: TGTGCCAGCAGTTTTAGTGGTTCGGTCTACGAGCAGTACTTC. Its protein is CASSFSGSVYEQYF.

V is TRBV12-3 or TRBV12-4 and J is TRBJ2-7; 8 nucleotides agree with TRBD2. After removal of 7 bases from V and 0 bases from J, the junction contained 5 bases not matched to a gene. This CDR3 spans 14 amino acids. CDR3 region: CASTSSGPSYEQYF. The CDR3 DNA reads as TGTGCCAGCACCTCTAGCGGGCCCTCCTACGAGCAGTACTTC.

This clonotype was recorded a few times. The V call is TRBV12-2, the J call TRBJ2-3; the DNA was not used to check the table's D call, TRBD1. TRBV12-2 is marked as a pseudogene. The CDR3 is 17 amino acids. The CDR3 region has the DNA TGTGCAAGTCGCCCCCCATGGGTGCGGGGGAGCACAGATACGCAGTATTTT. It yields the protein CASRPPWVRGSTDTQYF.

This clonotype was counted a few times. CDR3 in DNA: TGTGCCAGCAGTTTATCCGGGACAGGGATAATCTTTGAGCAGTTCTTC. Residues: CASSLSGTGIIFEQFF. V usage is TRBV27 and J usage is TRBJ2-1; 9 positions agree with TRBD1. The CDR3 runs 16 residues. V was clipped by 0 bases and J by 9 bases; unmatched bases: 9. Germline CDR1 is MNHEY and CDR2 is SMNVEV (reference sequence).

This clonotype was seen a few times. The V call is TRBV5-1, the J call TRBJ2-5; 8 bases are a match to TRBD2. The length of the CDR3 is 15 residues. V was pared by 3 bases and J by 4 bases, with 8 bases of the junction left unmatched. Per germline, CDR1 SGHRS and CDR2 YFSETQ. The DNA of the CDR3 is TGCGCCAGCAGCTCGGGACGGGGGGGCTCAGAGACCCAGTACTTC. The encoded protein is CASSSGRGGSETQYF.

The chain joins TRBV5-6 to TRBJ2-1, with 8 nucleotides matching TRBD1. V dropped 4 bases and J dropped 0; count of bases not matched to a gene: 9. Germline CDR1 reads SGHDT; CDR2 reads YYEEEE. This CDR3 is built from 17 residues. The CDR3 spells CASSPQRGTGSYNEQFF. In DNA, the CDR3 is TGTGCCAGCAGCCCCCAAAGGGGGACAGGCTCCTACAATGAGCAGTTCTTC.

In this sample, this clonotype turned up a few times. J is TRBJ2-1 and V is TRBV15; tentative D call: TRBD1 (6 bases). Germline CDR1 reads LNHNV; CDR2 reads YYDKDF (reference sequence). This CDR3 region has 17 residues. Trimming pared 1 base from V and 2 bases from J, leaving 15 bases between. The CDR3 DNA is TGTGCCACCAGCAGAGCCAGGGGTTCGGGCACCTACAATGAGCAGTTCTTC. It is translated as CATSRARGSGTYNEQFF.

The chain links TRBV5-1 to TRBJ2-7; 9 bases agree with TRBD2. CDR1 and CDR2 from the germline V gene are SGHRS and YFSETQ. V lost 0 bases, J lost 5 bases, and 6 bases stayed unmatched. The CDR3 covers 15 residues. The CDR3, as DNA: TGCGCCAGCAGCTTGGAGGGAGCGGGGGGCCACGAGCAGTACTTC. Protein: CASSLEGAGGHEQYF.

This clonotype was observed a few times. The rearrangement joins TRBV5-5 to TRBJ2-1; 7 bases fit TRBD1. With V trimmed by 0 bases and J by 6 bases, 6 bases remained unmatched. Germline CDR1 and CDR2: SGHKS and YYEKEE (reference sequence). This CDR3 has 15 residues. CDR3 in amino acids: CASSLGQGRGNEQFF. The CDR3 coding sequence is TGTGCCAGCAGCTTGGGACAGGGCAGGGGCAATGAGCAGTTCTTC.

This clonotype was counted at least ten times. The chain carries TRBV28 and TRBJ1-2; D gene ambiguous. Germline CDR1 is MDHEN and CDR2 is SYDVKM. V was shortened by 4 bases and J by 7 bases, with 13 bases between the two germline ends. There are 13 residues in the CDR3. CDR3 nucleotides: TGTGCCAGCAGTTCTCCCGGGGTCAGTGGCTACACCTTC. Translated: CASSSPGVSGYTF.

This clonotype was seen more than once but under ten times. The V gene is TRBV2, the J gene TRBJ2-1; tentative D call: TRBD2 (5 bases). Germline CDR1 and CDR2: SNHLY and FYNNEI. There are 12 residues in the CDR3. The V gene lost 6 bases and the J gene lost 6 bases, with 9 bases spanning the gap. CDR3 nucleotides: TGTGCCAGCAGAGGACTGGGCAATGAGCAGTTCTTC. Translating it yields CASRGLGNEQFF.

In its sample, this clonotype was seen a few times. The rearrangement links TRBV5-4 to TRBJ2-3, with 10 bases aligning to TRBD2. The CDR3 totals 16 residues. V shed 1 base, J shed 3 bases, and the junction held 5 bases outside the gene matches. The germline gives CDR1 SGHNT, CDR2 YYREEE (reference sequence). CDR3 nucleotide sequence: TGTGCCAGCAGCTTGCTGAGCGGGGGGGCTACAGATACGCAGTATTTT. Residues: CASSLLSGGATDTQYF.

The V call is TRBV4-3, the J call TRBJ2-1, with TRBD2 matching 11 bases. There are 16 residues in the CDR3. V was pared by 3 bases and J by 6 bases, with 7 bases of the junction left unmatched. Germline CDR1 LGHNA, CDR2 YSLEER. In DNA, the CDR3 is TGCGCCAGCAGCCAGCTAGCGGGGGGACAAGGCAATGAGCAGTTCTTC. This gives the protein CASSQLAGGQGNEQFF.

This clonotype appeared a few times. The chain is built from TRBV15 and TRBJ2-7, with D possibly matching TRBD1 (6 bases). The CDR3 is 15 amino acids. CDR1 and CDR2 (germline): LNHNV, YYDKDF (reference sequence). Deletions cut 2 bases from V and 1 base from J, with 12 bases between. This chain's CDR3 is CATSRNTGFSYEQYF. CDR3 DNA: TGTGCCACCAGCAGAAACACAGGGTTTTCCTACGAGCAGTACTTC. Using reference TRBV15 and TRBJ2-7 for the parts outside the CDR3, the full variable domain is DAMVIQNPRYQVTQFGKPVTLSCSQTLNHNVMYWYQQKSSQAPKLLFHYYDKDFNNEADTPDNFQSRRPNTSFCFLDIRSPGLGDTAMYLCATSRNTGFSYEQYFGPGTRLTVT.

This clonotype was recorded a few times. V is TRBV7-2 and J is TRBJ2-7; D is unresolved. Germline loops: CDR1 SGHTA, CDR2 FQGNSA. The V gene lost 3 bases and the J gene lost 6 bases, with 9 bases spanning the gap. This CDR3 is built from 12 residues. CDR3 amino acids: CASSFLTSEQYF. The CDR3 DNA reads TGTGCCAGCAGCTTTCTCACCTCCGAGCAGTACTTC.

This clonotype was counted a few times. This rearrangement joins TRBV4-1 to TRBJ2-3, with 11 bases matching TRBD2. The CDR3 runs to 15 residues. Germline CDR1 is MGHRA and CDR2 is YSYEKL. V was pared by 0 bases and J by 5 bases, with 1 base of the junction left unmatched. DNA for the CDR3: TGCGCCAGCAGCCAAGATACTAGCGGGGGAGATACGCAGTATTTT. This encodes CASSQDTSGGDTQYF.

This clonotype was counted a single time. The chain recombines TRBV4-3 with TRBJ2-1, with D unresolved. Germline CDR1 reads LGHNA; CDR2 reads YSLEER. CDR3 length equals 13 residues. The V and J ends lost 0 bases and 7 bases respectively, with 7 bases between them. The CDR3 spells CASSQDLGNEQFF. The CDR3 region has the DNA TGCGCCAGCAGCCAAGATCTGGGGAATGAGCAGTTCTTC.